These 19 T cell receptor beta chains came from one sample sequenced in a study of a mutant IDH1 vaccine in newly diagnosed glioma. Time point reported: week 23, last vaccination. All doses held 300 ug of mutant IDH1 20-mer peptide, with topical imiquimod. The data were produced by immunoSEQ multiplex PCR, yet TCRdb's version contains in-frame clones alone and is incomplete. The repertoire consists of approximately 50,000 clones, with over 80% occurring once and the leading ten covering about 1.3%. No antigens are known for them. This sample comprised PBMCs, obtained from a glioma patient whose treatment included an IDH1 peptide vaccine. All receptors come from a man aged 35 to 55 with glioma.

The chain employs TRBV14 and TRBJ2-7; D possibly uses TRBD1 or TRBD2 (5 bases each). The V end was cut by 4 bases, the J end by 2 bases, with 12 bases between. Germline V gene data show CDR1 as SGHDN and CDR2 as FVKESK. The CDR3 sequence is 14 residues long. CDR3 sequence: CASSLRDGPYEQYF. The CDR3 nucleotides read TGTGCCAGCAGCCTTAGGGACGGTCCCTACGAGCAGTACTTC.

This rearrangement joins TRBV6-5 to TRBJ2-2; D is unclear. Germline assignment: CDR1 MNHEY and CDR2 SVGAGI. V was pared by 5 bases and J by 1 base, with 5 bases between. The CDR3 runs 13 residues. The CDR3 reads CASSEENTGELFF. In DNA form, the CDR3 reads TGTGCCAGCAGTGAAGAGAACACCGGGGAGCTGTTTTTT.

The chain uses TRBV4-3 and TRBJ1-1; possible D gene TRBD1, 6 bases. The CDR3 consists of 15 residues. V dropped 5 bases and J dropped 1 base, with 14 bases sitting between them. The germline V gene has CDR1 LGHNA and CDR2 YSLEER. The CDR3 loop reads CASSKQGAPNTEAFF. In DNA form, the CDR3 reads TGCGCCAGCAGCAAACAGGGTGCCCCGAACACTGAAGCTTTCTTT.

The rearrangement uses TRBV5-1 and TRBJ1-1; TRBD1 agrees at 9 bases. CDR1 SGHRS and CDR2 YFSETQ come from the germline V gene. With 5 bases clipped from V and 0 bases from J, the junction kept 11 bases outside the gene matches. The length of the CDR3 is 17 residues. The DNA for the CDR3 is TGCGCCAGCAGTGAGGCCGGGACAGGGTGGTTGAACACTGAAGCTTTCTTT. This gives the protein CASSEAGTGWLNTEAFF.

The CDR3 nucleotides are TGCGCCAGCAGCATCGGGACTAAGGCGAACGAGCAGTACTTC. It encodes CASSIGTKANEQYF. The rearrangement uses TRBV5-1 and TRBJ2-7; 7 positions agree with TRBD2. Germline V lookup: CDR1 SGHRS, CDR2 YFSETQ. Trimming took 4 bases from V and 5 from J; bases not matched to a gene: 9. The length of the CDR3 is 14 residues.

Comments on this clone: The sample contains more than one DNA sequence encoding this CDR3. DNA for the CDR3: TGTGCCAGCAGTTATCGGGACAGGGGGAACTATGGCTACACCTTC. It specifies CASSYRDRGNYGYTF. The gene calls are TRBV6-5 and TRBJ1-2; 11 nucleotides align to TRBD1. With V trimmed by 3 bases and J by 2 bases, 2 bases remained unmatched. The CDR3 contains 15 residues. Germline values: CDR1 MNHEY, CDR2 SVGAGI.

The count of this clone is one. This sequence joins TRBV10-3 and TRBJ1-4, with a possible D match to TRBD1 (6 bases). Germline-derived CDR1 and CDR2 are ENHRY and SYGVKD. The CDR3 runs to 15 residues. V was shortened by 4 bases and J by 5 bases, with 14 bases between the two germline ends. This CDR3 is CAISARQEMNEKLFF. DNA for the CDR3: TGTGCCATCAGTGCCCGACAGGAGATGAATGAAAAACTGTTTTTT.

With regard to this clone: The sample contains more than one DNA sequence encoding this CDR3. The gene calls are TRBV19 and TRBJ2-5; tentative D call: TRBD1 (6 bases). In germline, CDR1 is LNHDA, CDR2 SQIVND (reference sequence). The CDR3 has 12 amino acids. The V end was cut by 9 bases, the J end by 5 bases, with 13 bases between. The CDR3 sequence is CASRQAGETQYF. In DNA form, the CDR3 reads TGTGCCAGCAGACAGGCTGGGGAGACCCAGTACTTC.

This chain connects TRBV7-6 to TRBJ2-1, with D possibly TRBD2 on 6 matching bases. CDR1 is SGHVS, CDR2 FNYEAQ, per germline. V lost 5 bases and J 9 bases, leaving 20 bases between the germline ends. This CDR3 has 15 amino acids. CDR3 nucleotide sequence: TGTGCCAGCAGCACCTGGCGGGGTAGGGGTGGTGAGCAGTTCTTC. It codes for CASSTWRGRGGEQFF.

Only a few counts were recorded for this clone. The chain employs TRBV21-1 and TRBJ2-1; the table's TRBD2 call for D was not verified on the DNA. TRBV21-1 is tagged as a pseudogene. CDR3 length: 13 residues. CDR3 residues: CASGDRGMYEQFF. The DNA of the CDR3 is TGTGCCAGCGGGGACCGGGGGATGTACGAGCAGTTCTTC.

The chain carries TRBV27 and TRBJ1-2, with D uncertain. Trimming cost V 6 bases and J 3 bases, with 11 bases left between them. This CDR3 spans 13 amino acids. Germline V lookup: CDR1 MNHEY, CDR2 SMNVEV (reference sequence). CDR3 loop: CASSPNGDYGYTF. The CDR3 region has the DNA TGTGCCAGCAGCCCCAACGGGGACTATGGCTACACCTTC.

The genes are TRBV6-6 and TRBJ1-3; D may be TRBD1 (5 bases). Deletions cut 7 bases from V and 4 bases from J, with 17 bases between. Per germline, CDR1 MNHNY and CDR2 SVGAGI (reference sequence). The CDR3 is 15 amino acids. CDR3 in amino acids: CASIGSGRGGNTIYF. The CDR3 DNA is TGTGCCAGCATTGGGTCCGGCCGGGGCGGAAACACCATATATTTT.

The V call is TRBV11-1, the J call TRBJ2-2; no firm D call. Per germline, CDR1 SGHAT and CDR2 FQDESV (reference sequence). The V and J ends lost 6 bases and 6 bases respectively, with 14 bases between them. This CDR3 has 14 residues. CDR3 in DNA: TGTGCCAGCAGGTCGCTCCCCTCGGCCGGGGAGCTGTTTTTT. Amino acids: CASRSLPSAGELFF.

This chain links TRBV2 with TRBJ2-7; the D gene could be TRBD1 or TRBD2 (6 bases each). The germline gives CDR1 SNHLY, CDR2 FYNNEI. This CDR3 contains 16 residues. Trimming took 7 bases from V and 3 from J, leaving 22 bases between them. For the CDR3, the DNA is TGTGCCAGCATAACCTCTGGGGGGCGTGGGGGCTACGAGCAGTACTTC. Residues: CASITSGGRGGYEQYF.

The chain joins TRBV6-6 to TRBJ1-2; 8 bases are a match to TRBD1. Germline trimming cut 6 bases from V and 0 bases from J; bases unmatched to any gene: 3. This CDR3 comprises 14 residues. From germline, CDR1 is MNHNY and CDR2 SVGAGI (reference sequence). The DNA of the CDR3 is TGTGCCAGCAGCTCGGGACAGGCTAACTATGGCTACACCTTC. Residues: CASSSGQANYGYTF.

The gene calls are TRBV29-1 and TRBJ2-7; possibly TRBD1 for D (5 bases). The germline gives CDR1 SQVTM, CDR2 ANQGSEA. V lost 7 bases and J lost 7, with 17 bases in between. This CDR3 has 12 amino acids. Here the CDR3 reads CSGGPGTGEQYF. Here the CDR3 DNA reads TGCAGCGGAGGACCGGGTACAGGAGAGCAGTACTTC.

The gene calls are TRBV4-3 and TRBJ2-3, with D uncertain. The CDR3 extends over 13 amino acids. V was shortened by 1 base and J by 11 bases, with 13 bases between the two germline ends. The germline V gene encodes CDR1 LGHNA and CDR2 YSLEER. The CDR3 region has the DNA TGCGCCAGCAGCCAAGGTACCGGCGTGCGGCAGTATTTT. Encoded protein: CASSQGTGVRQYF.

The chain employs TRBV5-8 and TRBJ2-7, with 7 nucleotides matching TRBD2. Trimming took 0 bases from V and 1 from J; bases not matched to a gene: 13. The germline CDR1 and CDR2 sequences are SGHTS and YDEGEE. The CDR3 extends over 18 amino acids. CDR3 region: CASSLGFLQRDLSYEQYF. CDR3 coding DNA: TGTGCCAGCAGCTTGGGATTTTTGCAGCGGGACCTATCCTACGAGCAGTACTTC.

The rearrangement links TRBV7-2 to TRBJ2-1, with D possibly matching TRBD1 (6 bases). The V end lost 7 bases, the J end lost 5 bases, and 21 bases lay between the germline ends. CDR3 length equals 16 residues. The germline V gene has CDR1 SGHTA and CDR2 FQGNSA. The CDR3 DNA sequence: TGTGCCAGCACTAAACCCGGTGGGACATTAAACAATGAGCAGTTCTTC. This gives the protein CASTKPGGTLNNEQFF.